These 32 T cell receptor beta chains originate from one sample sequenced in a study of early T cells in non-severe SARS-CoV-2 infection. TCRdb ran MiXCR on the 5' RACE reads and lists one entry per CDR3 protein. The data show 30,000 to 40,000 distinct CDR3 sequences, less than 7% seen once. Sequences were derived from whole blood, sampled at baseline. Receptors were obtained from an adult who was a healthcare worker with PCR-confirmed SARS-CoV-2 infection or an uninfected control (not recorded which).

In its sample, this clonotype was seen many times. The V gene is TRBV28, the J gene TRBJ1-5, with 8 bases that match TRBD1. Germline V gene sequence: CDR1 MDHEN, CDR2 SYDVKM. The CDR3 length is 14 residues. The V and J ends lost 4 bases and 6 bases, in that order; junction bases with no gene match: 5. This chain's CDR3 is CASSSGGWSQPQHF. DNA for the CDR3: TGTGCCAGCAGTTCAGGGGGCTGGAGTCAGCCCCAGCATTTT. The entire variable domain, with the rest obtained from reference TRBV28 and TRBJ1-5, is as follows: DVKVTQSSRYLVKRTGEKVFLECVQDMDHENMFWYRQDPGLGLRLIYFSYDVKMKEKGDIPEGYSVSREKKERFSLILESASTNQTSMYLCASSSGGWSQPQHFGDGTRLSIL.

This clonotype has ten or more counts. The rearrangement joins TRBV4-3 to TRBJ2-2, with D possibly matching TRBD2 (5 bases). This CDR3 comprises 15 residues. Germline V CDR1 and CDR2: LGHNA, YSLEER. V was trimmed by 1 base and J by 8 bases, leaving 14 bases between them. CDR3 nucleotides: TGCGCCAGCAGCCAAGGAGGGAACGGGTTGGGGGAGCTGTTTTTT. Its protein is CASSQGGNGLGELFF.

This chain joins TRBV20-1 and TRBJ2-1; maybe TRBD1 (6 bases). Germline V gene sequence: CDR1 DFQATT, CDR2 SNEGSKA (reference sequence). V was clipped by 3 bases and J by 5 bases, with 23 bases between them. The CDR3 is 17 residues long. In DNA, the CDR3 is TGCAGTGCTAGTATAGTGGTGACAGGCCCTGGTGACAATGAGCAGTTCTTC. Protein product: CSASIVVTGPGDNEQFF.

This clonotype came up a few times. CDR3 sequence (DNA): TGTGCCAGCAGCTTCGCTGATCCACGGACGGGGAAGGAGTACTTC. Its translation is CASSFADPRTGKEYF. This chain uses TRBV7-9 with TRBJ2-5, with D perhaps matching TRBD2 (5 bases). The germline CDR1 and CDR2 sequences are SEHNR and FQNEAQ (reference sequence). Trimming removed 3 bases at V and 12 bases at J, with 23 bases between. CDR3 length: 15 residues. Full variable domain (rest looked up from reference TRBV7-9 and TRBJ2-5): DTGVSQNPRHKITKRGQNVTFRCDPISEHNRLYWYRQTLGQGPEFLTYFQNEAQLEKSRLLSDRFSAERPKGSFSTLEIQRTEQGDSAMYLCASSFADPRTGKEYFGPGTRLLVL.

Many counts were recorded for this clonotype. The rearrangement uses TRBV20-1 and TRBJ1-5; 8 bases are a match to TRBD1. The CDR3 length is 14 residues. Trimming took 4 bases from V and 5 from J; bases not matched to a gene: 7. Germline V lookup: CDR1 DFQATT, CDR2 SNEGSKA (reference sequence). DNA of the CDR3: TGCAGTGCTAAGCCGGACAGGGAGTATCAGCCCCAGCATTTT. This gives the protein CSAKPDREYQPQHF.

The chain combines TRBV7-2 with TRBJ2-5; tentatively, D is TRBD1 (5 bases). CDR3 length: 14 amino acids. Trimming left V 8 bases short and J 5 bases short, with 18 bases between. Per the germline V gene, CDR1 is SGHTA and CDR2 is FQGNSA. The CDR3 reads CASSSQGGKETQYF. The CDR3 DNA follows: TGTGCCAGCTCCTCCCAGGGCGGCAAGGAGACCCAGTACTTC.

This clonotype came up a few times. Relative to the germline gene, one junction end is altered; a read error may explain this. The V and J genes are TRBV6-4 and TRBJ1-1; a weak D match, TRBD1 (5 bases). The CDR3 contains 13 residues. Germline CDR1 is MRHNA and CDR2 is SNTAGT. CDR3 sequence reads: CASRDRSNTVAFF. The CDR3 DNA follows: TGTGCCAGCAGAGACAGATCGAACACTGTAGCTTTCTTT.

J is TRBJ1-2 and V is TRBV20-1; D possibly corresponds to TRBD1 (5 bases). Per the germline V gene, CDR1 is DFQATT and CDR2 is SNEGSKA (reference sequence). The CDR3 is 13 residues long. V gave up 1 base and J gave up 3 bases, with 9 bases separating them. CDR3 region: CSARVQVDYGYTF. Written as DNA, the CDR3 is TGCAGTGCTAGAGTACAGGTGGACTATGGCTACACCTTC.

This clonotype was seen a few times. The chain joins TRBV28 to TRBJ1-5; no firm D call. CDR3 length: 11 amino acids. Per germline, CDR1 MDHEN and CDR2 SYDVKM. Trimming removed 6 bases at V and 7 bases at J, with 7 bases between. DNA for the CDR3: TGTGCCAGCAGGGGAGTCCAGCCCCAGCATTTT. Amino acid sequence: CASRGVQPQHF.

The table lists this clonotype with a few counts. V is TRBV5-1 and J is TRBJ2-2; 8 bases line up with TRBD2. Trimming took 1 base from V and 0 from J; bases not matched to a gene: 8. There are 18 residues in the CDR3. Germline loops: CDR1 SGHRS, CDR2 YFSETQ. For the CDR3, the DNA is TGCGCCAGCAGCTTGTTACTAGCGGAACTTTCGAACACCGGGGAGCTGTTTTTT. Its translation: CASSLLLAELSNTGELFF.

The chain recombines TRBV12-3 or TRBV12-4 with TRBJ1-1; TRBD1 might be the D (6 bases). Deletions cut 6 bases from V and 1 base from J, with 9 bases between. The CDR3 totals 13 residues. The CDR3 region is CASRPQGNTEAFF. The CDR3 nucleotides are TGTGCCAGCAGGCCACAGGGGAACACTGAAGCTTTCTTT.

The genes are TRBV12-3 or TRBV12-4 and TRBJ2-1; possible D gene TRBD2, 5 bases. The V gene lost 1 base and the J gene lost 7 bases, with 14 bases spanning the gap. The CDR3 extends over 15 amino acids. In DNA form, the CDR3 reads TGTGCCAGCAGTTTAGACGGACTCCCGAGGAATGAGCAGTTCTTC. Protein: CASSLDGLPRNEQFF.

Only a few counts were recorded for this clonotype. V is TRBV10-1 and J is TRBJ2-7; the match to TRBD1 covers 7 bases. V gave up 6 bases and J gave up 3 bases; unmatched junction bases: 5. Germline assignment: CDR1 WNHNN and CDR2 SYGVQD (reference sequence). CDR3 size: 13 residues. CDR3 region: CASSRGTNYEQYF. CDR3 DNA: TGCGCCAGCAGCAGGGGGACGAACTACGAGCAGTACTTC.

V is TRBV18 and J is TRBJ1-1; D is ambiguous. V was shortened by 6 bases and J by 1 base, with 6 bases between the two germline ends. Germline values: CDR1 KGHSH, CDR2 LQKENI. The CDR3 consists of 12 residues. The DNA of the CDR3 is TGTGCCAGCTCCGGGTGGAACACTGAAGCTTTCTTT. Residues: CASSGWNTEAFF.

The V gene is TRBV7-9, the J gene TRBJ2-7, with 10 bases that match TRBD2. Germline CDR1 SEHNR, CDR2 FQNEAQ (reference sequence). The CDR3 is 16 amino acids. Trimming removed 1 base from V and 4 bases from J; junction bases left unmatched: 7. CDR3 coding DNA: TGTGCCAGCAGCTTAGGGACTAGCGGAGATCAGTACGAGCAGTACTTC. This gives the protein CASSLGTSGDQYEQYF.

The chain combines TRBV7-2 with TRBJ2-1; possible D gene TRBD2, 6 bases. The ends were cut back, 5 bases at V and 0 bases at J, with 11 bases in the middle. This CDR3 comprises 15 residues. CDR1 is SGHTA and CDR2 is FQGNSA in the germline V gene. The CDR3 reads CASSPSDYSYNEQFF. The CDR3 coding sequence is TGTGCCAGCAGCCCCTCGGACTACTCCTACAATGAGCAGTTCTTC.

V is TRBV29-1 and J is TRBJ2-3; the match to TRBD2 covers 12 bases. The CDR3 totals 17 residues. Germline CDR1 and CDR2: SQVTM and ANQGSEA. V trimming: 0 bases; J trimming: 1 base; junction bases outside the gene matches: 5. As DNA, the CDR3 is TGCAGCGTTGAAGATCCCCGGACTAGCGGGGGCACAGATACGCAGTATTTT. Translated: CSVEDPRTSGGTDTQYF.

This clonotype was seen at least ten times. This chain joins TRBV5-1 and TRBJ2-5; the D gene is possibly TRBD2 (5 bases). Looked up from germline, CDR1 is SGHRS and CDR2 is YFSETQ. The CDR3 runs to 14 residues. Between the trimmed V and J ends, which lost 3 bases and 2 bases, there was a span of 11 bases. This CDR3 is CASSSGRGQETQYF. The CDR3, as DNA: TGCGCCAGCAGCTCCGGACGGGGACAAGAGACCCAGTACTTC.

This clonotype has more than one count but fewer than ten. The rearrangement joins TRBV25-1 to TRBJ2-1; 10 nucleotides agree with TRBD2. Germline V CDR1 and CDR2: MGHDK, SYGVNS. The CDR3 contains 17 residues. V was pared by 2 bases and J by 6 bases, with 10 bases of the junction left unmatched. The CDR3 DNA sequence: TGTGCCAGCAGTGAAGTAATGGAGCTAGCGGGAGTCAATGAGCAGTTCTTC. Protein product: CASSEVMELAGVNEQFF.

This clonotype was found many times. V is TRBV6-1 and J is TRBJ2-2; unclear D gene. The CDR3 is made up of 15 amino acids. The V gene lost 7 bases and the J gene lost 1 base, with 13 bases spanning the gap. CDR1 and CDR2 from the germline V gene are MNHNS and SASEGT. CDR3 sequence: CASTPIPLNTGELFF. DNA for the CDR3: TGTGCCAGCACTCCCATTCCCTTGAACACCGGGGAGCTGTTTTTT.

This chain connects TRBV6-5 to TRBJ2-5; 8 nucleotides line up with TRBD2. This CDR3 comprises 14 residues. The V and J ends lost 6 bases and 4 bases, in that order; junction bases with no gene match: 7. From germline, CDR1 is MNHEY and CDR2 SVGAGI. The CDR3 here is CASSRAGALETQYF. The CDR3 region has the DNA TGTGCCAGCAGCCGAGCGGGAGCTTTAGAGACCCAGTACTTC.

This clonotype occurred many times. The chain has TRBV27 and TRBJ1-2, with TRBD1 as a possible D gene (6 bases). The germline gives CDR1 MNHEY, CDR2 SMNVEV (reference sequence). This CDR3 is built from 13 residues. V dropped 5 bases and J dropped 6 bases, with 13 bases sitting between them. CDR3 protein: CASSLQGTHGYTF. Here the CDR3 DNA reads TGTGCCAGCAGTCTACAGGGTACCCATGGCTACACCTTC.

This clonotype has only a few counts. The chain employs TRBV28 and TRBJ1-2, with 9 positions matching TRBD1. The CDR3 is made up of 17 amino acids. In germline, CDR1 is MDHEN, CDR2 SYDVKM. V shed 2 bases, J shed 5 bases, and the junction held 12 bases outside the gene matches. The CDR3 here is CASSLGPSRDRAYGYTF. The CDR3 region has the DNA TGTGCCAGCAGTTTAGGCCCCTCCAGGGACAGGGCTTATGGCTACACCTTC.

This clonotype was counted many times. The gene calls are TRBV6-6 and TRBJ1-2; TRBD1 agrees at 10 bases. This CDR3 is 13 amino acids long. V shed 7 bases and J 6 bases; nucleotides not matched to a gene: 5. Germline loops: CDR1 MNHNY, CDR2 SVGAGI (reference sequence). As DNA, the CDR3 is TGTGCCAGCACTGGGGGACAGGGGAATGGCTACACCTTC. This translates into CASTGGQGNGYTF.

V gene TRBV13 combines with J gene TRBJ2-7; D ambiguous. The CDR3 has 12 residues. V was cut by 5 bases and J by 5 bases, with 10 bases left in between. Germline-derived CDR1 and CDR2 are PRHDT and FYEKMQ (reference sequence). CDR3 nucleotides: TGTGCCAGCAGCCAGACGGCCCACGAGCAGTACTTC. It is translated as CASSQTAHEQYF.

This clonotype was counted many times. The rearrangement links TRBV5-4 to TRBJ2-1; D gene unclear. V was shortened by 5 bases and J by 4 bases, with 4 bases between the two germline ends. The CDR3 is 11 amino acids. Germline CDR1 is SGHNT and CDR2 is YYREEE (reference sequence). CDR3 protein: CASSYYNEQFF. Here the CDR3 DNA reads TGTGCCAGCAGTTATTACAATGAGCAGTTCTTC.

This clonotype was recorded many times. The V and J genes are TRBV21-1 and TRBJ2-2. TRBV21-1 is designated a pseudogene. The CDR3 has 10 amino acids. CDR3 bases: TGTGCCAGCGGCACCGGGGAGCTGTTTTTT. Translation gives CASGTGELFF.

This clonotype appeared many times. The J gene is TRBJ2-5, the V gene TRBV4-1; D might be TRBD1 or TRBD2, each matching 5 bases. V lost 4 bases and J 5 bases, leaving 14 bases between the germline ends. The CDR3 covers 14 residues. The germline gives CDR1 MGHRA, CDR2 YSYEKL. CDR3 bases: TGCGCCAGCAGCCTGCCCGGGACCTCGGAGACCCAGTACTTC. This codes for CASSLPGTSETQYF.

Many counts were recorded for this clonotype. The genes are TRBV12-3 or TRBV12-4 and TRBJ1-1; no clear D gene. V lost 3 bases to trimming and J lost 1 base, with 9 bases between them. CDR3 length equals 14 residues. DNA of the CDR3: TGTGCCAGCAGTTTTTCGACACCGAACACTGAAGCTTTCTTT. Protein product: CASSFSTPNTEAFF.

This clonotype was seen at least ten times. The chain has TRBV11-2 and TRBJ2-7; D is ambiguous. This CDR3 contains 13 residues. Germline CDR1 and CDR2: SGHAT and FQNNGV. Trimming removed 1 base at V and 0 bases at J, with 4 bases between. Here the CDR3 DNA reads TGTGCCAGCAGCTTAGGTGTCTCCTACGAGCAGTACTTC. Translated: CASSLGVSYEQYF.

This clonotype occurred a few times. V and J are TRBV7-9 and TRBJ2-1, with a tentative D call TRBD1 (6 bases). Germline-derived CDR1 and CDR2 are SEHNR and FQNEAQ (reference sequence). The CDR3 has 16 residues. Trimming stripped 5 bases from V and 0 bases from J, with 14 bases between. CDR3 loop: CASSRSGDNSYNEQFF. The CDR3 DNA is TGTGCCAGCAGCCGCTCAGGGGACAACTCCTACAATGAGCAGTTCTTC.

For this clonotype: A read error may be the cause here, since a much bigger clone is one base away. This chain links TRBV4-1 with TRBJ2-7, with 8 bases fitting TRBD2. CDR1 MGHRA and CDR2 YSYEKL come from the germline V gene. The length of the CDR3 is 16 residues. CDR3 region: CASSHRQAGGHYERYF. The CDR3 coding sequence is TGCGCCAGCAGCCATCGGCAGGCGGGGGGACACTACGAGCGGTACTTC.